These 11 T cell receptor beta chains came from one sample sequenced in a study of cytomegalovirus exposure and HLA in healthy donors (dated by TCRdb to 2015 to 2018). Receptor amplification or capture employed the immunoSEQ multiplex PCR assay. For the multiplex PCR, a mixture combining 60 forward primers for TCR Vbeta segments and 13 reverse primers for TCR Jbeta segments was used. TCRdb took over this immuneACCESS table, retaining in-frame rearrangements with V and J assigned. Such tables are incomplete; in checked studies, under half of the missing clones stem from an unresolved V gene, and the remainder is unexplained. The sample yields around 91,000 clones; 55% to 75% were counted once. Jointly, the top ten make up approximately 3% of the sample. Sequencing input: PBMCs. Every receptor here comes from a man aged 55-75 years in good health and CMV-seronegative.

The gene calls are TRBV5-1 and TRBJ2-1; 13 nucleotides line up with TRBD2. The CDR3 spans 16 residues. J was trimmed by 6 bases and V by 4 bases; bases with no gene match: 7. Looked up from germline, CDR1 is SGHRS and CDR2 is YFSETQ. In DNA form, the CDR3 reads TGCGCCAGCAGCCCAGGGACTAGCGGGAACATCAATGAGCAGTTCTTC. This encodes CASSPGTSGNINEQFF.

The chain carries TRBV10-1 and TRBJ2-5; perhaps TRBD1 as D (6 bases). Trimming removed 0 bases at V and 4 bases at J, with 15 bases between. The CDR3 length is 16 residues. The germline CDR1 and CDR2 sequences are WNHNN and SYGVQD (reference sequence). The CDR3 DNA reads as TGCGCCAGCAGTGAGTCCGCCAGGGGCGCGGGAGAGACCCAGTACTTC. It codes for CASSESARGAGETQYF.

This chain uses TRBV7-9 with TRBJ1-2, with TRBD1 matching 7 bases. Germline V gives CDR1 SEHNR, CDR2 FQNEAQ (reference sequence). V lost 5 bases to trimming and J lost 4 bases; unmatched junction nucleotides: 7. CDR3 size: 14 residues. This CDR3 reads CASSTGVLPYGYTF. In nucleotides, the CDR3 is TGTGCCAGCAGCACAGGGGTCCTCCCCTATGGCTACACCTTC.

This rearrangement joins TRBV9 to TRBJ2-3, with D maybe TRBD1 (8 bases). The CDR3 runs to 13 residues. Germline loops: CDR1 SGDLS, CDR2 YYNGEE. The ends were cut back, 7 bases at V and 5 bases at J, with 14 bases in the middle. CDR3 loop: CASPTGGGDTQYF. The CDR3 coding sequence is TGTGCCAGCCCAACAGGGGGGGGAGATACGCAGTATTTT.

This sequence joins TRBV5-4 and TRBJ2-7, with a weak D call TRBD1 (5 bases). The CDR3 is 14 residues long. Germline CDR1 SGHNT, CDR2 YYREEE (reference sequence). With 4 bases removed from V and 0 bases from J, the gap between germline ends came to 11 bases. The CDR3 region is CASSRQSSSYEQYF. CDR3 coding DNA: TGTGCCAGCAGCAGACAGAGCAGCTCCTACGAGCAGTACTTC.

This clone was detected only a few times. V and J are TRBV15 and TRBJ2-2, with 7 bases that match TRBD1. The V gene's germline CDR1 is LNHNV and CDR2 YYDKDF (reference sequence). The CDR3 covers 16 residues. Trimming took 5 bases from V and 5 from J; bases not matched to a gene: 11. CDR3 sequence reads: CATSRRQGIRTGELFF. CDR3 nucleotides: TGTGCCACCAGCCGGCGACAGGGAATAAGGACCGGGGAGCTGTTTTTT.

This rearrangement joins TRBV28 to TRBJ1-5; TRBD1 aligns across 8 bases. J lost 5 bases, V lost 3 bases, and 6 bases had no gene match. This CDR3 has 15 residues. Germline-derived CDR1 and CDR2 are MDHEN and SYDVKM. DNA for the CDR3: TGTGCCAGCAGTTTTGTATCAGGGGGCGATCAGCCCCAGCATTTT. Protein product: CASSFVSGGDQPQHF.

The rearrangement joins TRBV19 to TRBJ2-1, with D possibly being TRBD2 (5 bases). Germline V gene data show CDR1 as LNHDA and CDR2 as SQIVND (reference sequence). V was shortened by 3 bases and J by 12 bases, with 18 bases between the two germline ends. This CDR3 is 14 amino acids long. CDR3 sequence (DNA): TGTGCCAGTAGTATCGGCCCCTGGTTTCGGGGGCAGTTCTTC. It codes for CASSIGPWFRGQFF.

This rearrangement joins TRBV7-3 to TRBJ1-2; TRBD1 is a possible D gene (6 bases). Germline V CDR1 and CDR2: SGHTA, FQGTGA. The CDR3 runs 13 residues. With 5 bases removed from V and 3 bases from J, the gap between germline ends came to 10 bases. The CDR3 region is CASSPGVDYGYTF. Written as DNA, the CDR3 is TGTGCCAGCAGCCCAGGGGTAGACTATGGCTACACCTTC. Supplemented by reference TRBV7-3 and TRBJ1-2, the full variable domain reads GAGVSQTPSNKVTEKGKYVELRCDPISGHTALYWYRQSLGQGPEFLIYFQGTGAADDSGLPNDRFFAVRPEGSVSTLKIQRTERGDSAVYLCASSPGVDYGYTFGSGTRLTVV.

The genes are TRBV9 and TRBJ2-2; 8 bases fit TRBD1. The CDR3 consists of 14 residues. With V trimmed by 2 bases and J by 7 bases, 4 bases remained unmatched. Germline V gene data show CDR1 as SGDLS and CDR2 as YYNGEE. CDR3 sequence reads: CASSVQGAIGELFF. The DNA for the CDR3 is TGTGCCAGCAGCGTCCAGGGGGCCATCGGGGAGCTGTTTTTT. The full variable domain, with the rest looked up from reference TRBV9 and TRBJ2-2, is DSGVTQTPKHLITATGQRVTLRCSPRSGDLSVYWYQQSLDQGLQFLIQYYNGEERAKGNILERFSAQQFPDLHSELNLSSLELGDSALYFCASSVQGAIGELFFGEGSRLTVL.

The CDR3 is CSVQQGSTNEKLFF. For the CDR3, the DNA is TGCAGCGTGCAACAGGGTTCAACTAATGAAAAACTGTTTTTT. This sequence joins TRBV29-1 and TRBJ1-4; D possibly corresponds to TRBD1 (6 bases). Looked up from germline, CDR1 is SQVTM and CDR2 is ANQGSEA. V was pared by 6 bases and J by 0 bases, with 11 bases between. CDR3 length equals 14 residues.